The 20 T cell receptor beta chains below all came from one sample that was sequenced in a study of blood T cell repertoires in COVID-19. Using immunoSEQ multiplex PCR, the repertoire was profiled, and TCRdb retains in-frame clones only, with some absent. The sample includes approximately 280,000 clones, roughly 91% seen only once; the top ten take about 5%. Sequencing used peripheral blood. All receptors come from a man in his forties with acute or convalescent COVID-19.

J is TRBJ2-1 and V is TRBV15; tentative D call: TRBD1 (6 bases). V was shortened by 0 bases and J by 9 bases, with 15 bases between the two germline ends. The CDR3 spans 15 residues. In germline, CDR1 is LNHNV, CDR2 YYDKDF (reference sequence). The CDR3 is CATSREARGQFEQFF. As DNA, the CDR3 is TGTGCCACCAGCAGAGAAGCCAGGGGCCAGTTTGAGCAGTTCTTC.

The chain uses TRBV4-2 and TRBJ1-2; tentatively, D is TRBD1 (6 bases). Between the trimmed V and J ends, which lost 0 bases and 3 bases, there was a span of 14 bases. The CDR3 is 16 residues long. The germline CDR1 and CDR2 sequences are LGHNA and YNFKEQ. The CDR3 DNA is TGTGCCAGCAGCCAAGATCGGGGGGGGCGAGACTATGGCTACACCTTC. It codes for CASSQDRGGRDYGYTF.

The V call is TRBV5-4, the J call TRBJ2-7, with 10 bases matching TRBD1. Unmatched junction bases numbered 1, after V lost 2 bases and J lost 2 bases. Germline V gene data show CDR1 as SGHNT and CDR2 as YYREEE (reference sequence). This CDR3 contains 14 residues. The CDR3 DNA reads TGTGCCAGCAGCTTTGGGACAGGGGCCTACGAGCAGTACTTC. The encoded protein is CASSFGTGAYEQYF. The full variable domain, with the rest looked up from reference TRBV5-4 and TRBJ2-7, is ETGVTQSPTHLIKTRGQQVTLRCSSQSGHNTVSWYQQALGQGPQFIFQYYREEENGRGNFPPRFSGLQFPNYSSELNVNALELDDSALYLCASSFGTGAYEQYFGPGTRLTVT.

The V gene is TRBV2, the J gene TRBJ1-3; 10 bases are shared with TRBD1. Germline V CDR1 and CDR2: SNHLY, FYNNEI. This CDR3 comprises 21 residues. With 6 bases clipped from V and 1 base from J, the junction kept 21 bases outside the gene matches. CDR3 nucleotide sequence: TGTGCCAGCAGACCTACCCCCGGGACAGGGGCCGCTCGGAGGTCTGGAAACACCATATATTTT. Translated: CASRPTPGTGAARRSGNTIYF.

The chain has TRBV3-1 (or the pseudogene TRBV3-2) and TRBJ1-1; D is unresolved. CDR1 LGHDT and CDR2 YNNKEL come from the germline V gene (reference sequence). Trimming took off 0 bases at V and 0 bases at J, with 14 bases between the two ends. This CDR3 contains 17 residues. The CDR3 DNA is TGTGCCAGCAGCCAAGAGTACTTCGTCGGAGTGAACACTGAAGCTTTCTTT. Protein: CASSQEYFVGVNTEAFF.

V and J are TRBV19 and TRBJ1-4; TRBD1 might be the D (6 bases). The CDR3 contains 15 residues. CDR1 and CDR2 from the germline V gene are LNHDA and SQIVND (reference sequence). V lost 5 bases to trimming and J lost 5 bases, with 15 bases between them. CDR3 sequence (DNA): TGTGCCAGTAGTGATAGGGGGTCGGGAAATGAAAAACTGTTTTTT. Residues: CASSDRGSGNEKLFF.

The chain is built from TRBV28 and TRBJ1-5; perhaps TRBD1 as D (5 bases). Trimming took 3 bases from V and 6 from J, leaving 15 bases between them. The CDR3 covers 15 residues. Germline loops: CDR1 MDHEN, CDR2 SYDVKM. The CDR3 DNA reads TGTGCCAGCAGTTTTTTAGCGGGGGGTGGTCAGCCCCAGCATTTT. Translating gives CASSFLAGGGQPQHF.

A few counts support this clone. The V and J genes are TRBV5-1 and TRBJ1-1; the match to TRBD1 covers 10 bases. The CDR3 has 14 amino acids. Trimming removed 2 bases from V and 4 bases from J; junction bases left unmatched: 2. Germline CDR1 reads SGHRS; CDR2 reads YFSETQ. The CDR3 loop reads CASSFRDRGTEAFF. The CDR3 bases are TGCGCCAGCAGCTTCCGGGACAGGGGCACTGAAGCTTTCTTT.

The V call is TRBV9, the J call TRBJ2-2; 7 nucleotides agree with TRBD1. Per the germline V gene, CDR1 is SGDLS and CDR2 is YYNGEE. The CDR3 sequence is 16 residues long. Trimming at V came to 5 bases and at J to 0 bases, leaving 7 bases not matched to a gene. CDR3 sequence (DNA): TGTGCCAGCAGTCCGTGGACAGGCGCGAACACCGGGGAGCTGTTTTTT. As protein: CASSPWTGANTGELFF.

The genes are TRBV3-1 (or the pseudogene TRBV3-2) and TRBJ2-6; weak D call: TRBD2 (5 bases). Germline V gene sequence: CDR1 LGHDT, CDR2 YNNKEL (reference sequence). CDR3 length: 18 residues. Between the trimmed V and J ends, which lost 3 bases and 4 bases, there was a span of 19 bases. This CDR3 is CASSHWRAASLGANVLTF. CDR3 nucleotide sequence: TGTGCCAGCAGCCACTGGCGGGCTGCCTCCCTGGGGGCCAACGTCCTGACTTTC.

The rearrangement uses TRBV4-2 and TRBJ1-2; D unresolved. CDR3 length: 16 residues. Germline-derived CDR1 and CDR2 are LGHNA and YNFKEQ. Trimming stripped 0 bases from V and 7 bases from J, with 18 bases between. The CDR3 sequence is CASSQDLLLELGGYTF. Written as DNA, the CDR3 is TGTGCCAGCAGCCAAGATCTTCTGCTGGAGTTGGGTGGCTACACCTTC.

This chain connects TRBV21-1 to TRBJ1-5. TRBV21-1 represents a pseudogene. CDR3 size: 15 residues. The CDR3 region has the DNA TGTGCCAGCAGCAAAGGGGAGAGGCTAGGGCAGCCCCAGCATTTT. This encodes CASSKGERLGQPQHF.

The V gene is TRBV29-1, the J gene TRBJ2-3; 12 positions match TRBD1. With V trimmed by 3 bases and J by 3 bases, 10 bases remained unmatched. The germline gives CDR1 SQVTM, CDR2 ANQGSEA. The CDR3 spans 17 residues. The CDR3 DNA reads as TGCAGCGTTGAGGGGACAGGGGGCGCGTCGTGGACAGATACGCAGTATTTT. Translated, it gives CSVEGTGGASWTDTQYF.

The genes are TRBV5-4 and TRBJ2-7, with 8 bases that match TRBD1. This CDR3 has 15 amino acids. Unmatched junction bases numbered 4, after V lost 0 bases and J lost 2 bases. Germline V gives CDR1 SGHNT, CDR2 YYREEE (reference sequence). CDR3: CASSLEGTGTYEQYF. The CDR3 nucleotides read TGTGCCAGCAGCTTGGAAGGGACAGGAACCTACGAGCAGTACTTC.

This chain uses TRBV15 with TRBJ1-2, with no clear D. This CDR3 spans 12 amino acids. The germline V and J ends were trimmed by 5 bases and 4 bases, with 8 bases remaining between them. Germline CDR1 is LNHNV and CDR2 is YYDKDF (reference sequence). CDR3 amino acids: CATSGSVYGYTF. The DNA of the CDR3 is TGTGCCACCAGCGGAAGCGTCTATGGCTACACCTTC.

The chain joins TRBV12-5 to TRBJ1-5, with TRBD1 matching 7 bases. Germline V gene data show CDR1 as LGHNT and CDR2 as FRNRAP. The CDR3 totals 16 residues. The junction had 7 bases not matched to a gene; V was cut back by 0 bases and J by 5 bases. Here the CDR3 DNA reads TGTGCTAGTGGTTTGGTACTGGGACAGCGGGATCAGCCCCAGCATTTT. It codes for CASGLVLGQRDQPQHF.

This clone was seen just once. This chain connects TRBV29-1 to TRBJ1-1; D not resolved. This CDR3 comprises 10 residues. The germline gives CDR1 SQVTM, CDR2 ANQGSEA. Trimming left V 2 bases short and J 10 bases short, with 8 bases between. The CDR3 nucleotides are TGCAGCGTTGAAAGCCTTGGAGCTTTCTTT. Residues: CSVESLGAFF. The whole variable domain, remainder taken from reference TRBV29-1 and TRBJ1-1, is SAVISQKPSRDICQRGTSLTIQCQVDSQVTMMFWYRQQPGQSLTLIATANQGSEATYESGFVIDKFPISRPNLTFSTLTVSNMSPEDSSIYLCSVESLGAFFGQGTRLTVV.

The chain recombines TRBV30 with TRBJ1-4; 9 bases agree with TRBD1. CDR3 length: 14 residues. Germline-derived CDR1 and CDR2 are GTSNPN and SVGIG (reference sequence). V shed 2 bases, J shed 7 bases, and the junction held 5 bases outside the gene matches. CDR3 loop: CAWSLGTGFEKLFF. The CDR3 region has the DNA TGTGCCTGGAGTTTAGGGACAGGGTTTGAAAAACTGTTTTTT.

The chain has TRBV11-2 and TRBJ1-3, with 7 positions matching TRBD1. This CDR3 spans 15 amino acids. Germline loops: CDR1 SGHAT, CDR2 FQNNGV. V lost 4 bases to trimming and J lost 3 bases; unmatched junction nucleotides: 6. CDR3 DNA: TGTGCCAGCAGCTACCGAGGGGGCCGTGGAAACACCATATATTTT. It is translated as CASSYRGGRGNTIYF.

CDR3 nucleotide sequence: TGTGCCAGCAGACGATCGGACAGGGTCCTGACTGGGGCCAACGTCCTGACTTTC. It codes for CASRRSDRVLTGANVLTF. The V call is TRBV3-1 (or the pseudogene TRBV3-2), the J call TRBJ2-6; 8 positions match TRBD1. The junction had 12 bases not matched to a gene; V was cut back by 6 bases and J by 2 bases. Germline lookup yields CDR1 LGHDT and CDR2 YNNKEL (reference sequence). The CDR3 loop spans 18 amino acids.